This entry lists 9 T cell receptor beta chains sequenced from one sample in a study of PD-L1 blockade in urothelial cancer. Generated by immunoSEQ multiplex PCR, the TCRdb table keeps only in-frame clones and is missing some. There are about 29,000 clones in the sample; about 87% occur only once, and roughly 3.1% lies in the top ten. The material sequenced was PBMCs, taken around atezolizumab (anti-PD-L1) treatment. Receptors were obtained from a man aged 45-60 years with urothelial cancer.

A single count supports this clone. This sequence joins TRBV9 and TRBJ2-3, with 15 bases identical to TRBD2. The CDR3 totals 18 residues. The V gene's germline CDR1 is SGDLS and CDR2 YYNGEE. V shed 4 bases and J 6 bases; nucleotides not matched to a gene: 12. This CDR3 reads CASSPRTSGRAGYDTQYF. The CDR3 nucleotides are TGTGCCAGCAGCCCCCGGACTAGCGGGAGGGCCGGGTACGATACGCAGTATTTT.

The chain combines TRBV15 with TRBJ2-5; TRBD2 agrees at 11 bases. Germline trimming cut 0 bases from V and 2 bases from J; bases unmatched to any gene: 2. The CDR3 is 16 residues long. The germline V gene has CDR1 LNHNV and CDR2 YYDKDF (reference sequence). The CDR3 is CATSREVAGGQETQYF. As DNA, the CDR3 is TGTGCCACCAGCAGAGAGGTAGCGGGGGGGCAAGAGACCCAGTACTTC.

This clone occurred a few times. The rearrangement joins TRBV18 to TRBJ2-1; D is perhaps TRBD2 (5 bases). This CDR3 is built from 12 residues. Germline CDR1 is KGHSH and CDR2 is LQKENI. The V end was cut by 2 bases, the J end by 6 bases, with 5 bases between. The CDR3: CASSPTSNEQFF. DNA of the CDR3: TGTGCCAGCTCACCAACTAGCAATGAGCAGTTCTTC.

CDR3 region: CASNNRQVPDTQYF. In nucleotides, the CDR3 is TGTGCCAGCAACAACAGACAGGTCCCAGATACGCAGTATTTT. The chain couples TRBV28 to TRBJ2-3; possibly TRBD1 for D (6 bases). The CDR3 loop spans 14 amino acids. The V end was cut by 7 bases, the J end by 4 bases, with 15 bases between. Per the germline V gene, CDR1 is MDHEN and CDR2 is SYDVKM.

This chain links TRBV4-3 with TRBJ1-5; 8 bases are a match to TRBD1. The J segment lost 10 bases and the V segment lost 1 base, leaving 12 bases of the junction unmatched. The CDR3 is 16 amino acids. CDR1 is LGHNA and CDR2 is YSLEER in the germline V gene. The CDR3 region is CASSQALTGVATPQHF. CDR3 nucleotides: TGCGCCAGCAGCCAAGCCTTGACAGGGGTTGCGACTCCCCAGCATTTT.

The chain has TRBV2 and TRBJ1-2; weak D call: TRBD1 (5 bases). CDR3 size: 15 residues. Germline lookup yields CDR1 SNHLY and CDR2 FYNNEI. V was trimmed by 6 bases and J by 2 bases, leaving 16 bases between them. In nucleotides, the CDR3 is TGTGCCAGCAGCCCAGGGACTCGGGCCAACTATGGCTACACCTTC. Protein: CASSPGTRANYGYTF.

The J gene is TRBJ2-2, the V gene TRBV6-6, with 8 nucleotides matching TRBD2. The CDR3 is 15 amino acids. The germline V gene has CDR1 MNHNY and CDR2 SVGAGI (reference sequence). The J segment lost 2 bases and the V segment lost 6 bases, leaving 5 bases of the junction unmatched. Here the CDR3 DNA reads TGTGCCAGCAGCCTACGGGGGGGTAACACCGGGGAGCTGTTTTTT. This gives the protein CASSLRGGNTGELFF.

The sample holds one count of this clone. This chain links TRBV7-9 with TRBJ2-7, with 8 bases matching TRBD2. This CDR3 is 15 amino acids long. After removal of 4 bases from V and 3 bases from J, the junction contained 8 bases not matched to a gene. CDR1 and CDR2 from the germline V gene are SEHNR and FQNEAQ (reference sequence). The CDR3 bases are TGTGCCAGCAGCTCCAAGACTAGCGAGGTCTACGAGCAGTACTTC. This sequence encodes CASSSKTSEVYEQYF.

The chain carries TRBV7-2 and TRBJ2-3, with a possible D match to TRBD2 (5 bases). The CDR3 loop spans 15 amino acids. V was pared by 7 bases and J by 4 bases, with 18 bases between. Germline-derived CDR1 and CDR2 are SGHTA and FQGNSA. The CDR3 reads CASTLRPLAADTQYF. DNA of the CDR3: TGTGCCAGCACCCTCCGCCCCCTAGCAGCAGATACGCAGTATTTT.